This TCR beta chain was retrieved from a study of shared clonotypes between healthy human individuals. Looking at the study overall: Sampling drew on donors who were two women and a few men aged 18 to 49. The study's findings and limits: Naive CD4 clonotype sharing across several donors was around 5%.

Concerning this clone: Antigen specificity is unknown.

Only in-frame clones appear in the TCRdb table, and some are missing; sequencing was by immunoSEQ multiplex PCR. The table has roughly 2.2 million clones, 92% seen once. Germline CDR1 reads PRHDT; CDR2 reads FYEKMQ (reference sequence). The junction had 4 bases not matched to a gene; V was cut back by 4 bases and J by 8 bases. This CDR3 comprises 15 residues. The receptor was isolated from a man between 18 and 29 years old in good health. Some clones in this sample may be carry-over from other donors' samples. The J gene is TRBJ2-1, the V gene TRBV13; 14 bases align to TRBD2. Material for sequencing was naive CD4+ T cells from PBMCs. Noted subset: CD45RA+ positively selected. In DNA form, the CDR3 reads TGTGCCAGCAGCTCGGGACTAGCGGGAGTATATGAGCAGTTCTTC. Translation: CASSSGLAGVYEQFF.